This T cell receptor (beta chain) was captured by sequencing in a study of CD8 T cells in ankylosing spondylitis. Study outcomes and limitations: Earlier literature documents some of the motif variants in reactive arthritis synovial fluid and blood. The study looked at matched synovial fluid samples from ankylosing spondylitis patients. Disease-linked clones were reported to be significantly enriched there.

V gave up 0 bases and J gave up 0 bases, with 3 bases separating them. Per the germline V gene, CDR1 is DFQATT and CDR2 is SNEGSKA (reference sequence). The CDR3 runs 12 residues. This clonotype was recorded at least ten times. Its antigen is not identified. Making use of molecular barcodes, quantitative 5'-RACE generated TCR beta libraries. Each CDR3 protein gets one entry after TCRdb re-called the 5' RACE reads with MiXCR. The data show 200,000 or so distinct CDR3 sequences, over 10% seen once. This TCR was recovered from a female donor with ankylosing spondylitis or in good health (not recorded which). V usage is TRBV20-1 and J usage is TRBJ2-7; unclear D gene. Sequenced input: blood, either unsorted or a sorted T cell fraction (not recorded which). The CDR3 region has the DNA TGCAGTGCTAGAGATCTCTCCTACGAGCAGTACTTC. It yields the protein CSARDLSYEQYF.